Listed below are T cell receptor beta chains from one sample, sequenced in a study of cytomegalovirus exposure and HLA in healthy donors. Data came from immunoSEQ multiplex PCR; TCRdb stores just in-frame clones and leaves some out. The sample consists of under 100,000 clones, around 62% of them appearing once. The sample taken for sequencing was PBMCs. These receptors were taken from a woman aged 25-40 years in good health and CMV-seropositive. Each CDR3 is given with its conserved first and last residue. Not every row has a clone size; where given, it reads once, few, many or a size class.

j_call | cdr3_length | clone_size | v_call | cdr3_aa
TRBJ1-6 | 14 | . | TRBV6-5 | CASKRDRGHSPLHF
TRBJ2-1 | 14 | . | TRBV4-2 | CASSPRDFVYEQFF
TRBJ2-5 | 15 | . | TRBV15 | CATSRAGDFQETQYF
TRBJ1-1 | 11 | once | TRBV10-3 | CAIRGNVEAFF
TRBJ1-2 | 13 | once | TRBV19 | CASSLPQGRGYTF
TRBJ2-2 | 18 | . | TRBV4-2 | CASSQVAGVSANTGELFF
TRBJ2-1 | 15 | . | TRBV7-2 | CASSLWRGSDNEQFF
TRBJ1-5 | 15 | few | TRBV6-1 | CASSGGGAGNQPQHF
TRBJ1-6 | 15 | . | TRBV5-1 | CASSLQGLGNSPLHF
TRBJ1-2 | 15 | . | TRBV4-2 | CASSQASDTYYGYTF
TRBJ2-1 | 16 | . | TRBV5-1 | CASSLRGTPEYNEQFF
TRBJ1-4 | 13 | few | TRBV15 | CATSLTGGEKLFF
TRBJ2-2 | 18 | . | TRBV2 | CASSDFSLTSANTGELFF
TRBJ1-2 | 17 | . | TRBV27 | CASSRNGGGLINYGYTF
TRBJ2-3 | 17 | . | TRBV9 | CASSGGGLAGGTDTQYF
TRBJ2-2 | 15 | . | TRBV30 | CAWSVGDRDTGELFF
TRBJ2-5 | 15 | few | TRBV7-3 | CASSLGGARGETQYF
TRBJ2-3 | 14 | . | TRBV7-3 | CASSFGGSTDTQYF
TRBJ1-1 | 16 | . | TRBV7-2 | CASSAPPGQMNTEAFF
TRBJ2-1 | 13 | . | TRBV27 | CASSLSENNEQFF
TRBJ2-3 | 18 | . | TRBV7-8 | CASSSGLAGGTSTDTQYF
TRBJ2-2 | 15 | . | TRBV4-1 | CASSQHLGDTGELFF
TRBJ1-1 | 11 | . | TRBV30 | CAWSRRAEAFF
TRBJ1-6 | 13 | few | TRBV6-6 | CASSSQGSEALHF
TRBJ1-2 | 13 | few | TRBV2 | CASTVEMDYGYPF
TRBJ1-1 | 14 | few | TRBV9 | CASSETTGYTEAFF
TRBJ1-2 | 14 | once | TRBV5-1 | CASSLSGGNYGYTF
TRBJ1-1 | 15 | . | TRBV9 | CASSLSGAGDTEAFF
TRBJ2-3 | 15 | . | TRBV10-2 | CASSEQTSGSDTQYF
TRBJ2-2 | 16 | few | TRBV9 | CASTRAGTANTGELFF
TRBJ1-1 | 14 | . | TRBV30 | CAWSSEHPNTEAFF
TRBJ1-1 | 15 | . | TRBV14 | CASSPQRGLSTEAFF
TRBJ2-7 | 14 | few | TRBV5-1 | CASSLAEGAIEQYF
TRBJ2-7 | 15 | . | TRBV2 | CASQSRTGDSYEQYF
TRBJ1-2 | 15 | . | TRBV27 | CASSPRQGVGYGYTF
TRBJ1-6 | 15 | . | TRBV6-1 | CASSEAGQGGSPLHF
TRBJ2-3 | 14 | . | TRBV19 | CASSQTPGGYTQYF